Given below is one TCR beta chain in context. The data were obtained in a study of glioma-infiltrating T cells after dendritic cell vaccination. Study context: Treatment, given 2003 to 2012, was autologous tumor lysate-pulsed dendritic cell vaccination. Three intradermal dendritic cell vaccine injections were given every two weeks.

CDR1 and CDR2 from the germline V gene are MDHEN and SYDVKM. The CDR3 has 13 residues. V lost 2 bases, J lost 4 bases, and 8 bases lay in between. Only patients with spare fresh-frozen tumor and over two years of follow-up were included. Clones were read by immunoSEQ multiplex PCR, and TCRdb kept only the in-frame ones, dropping some. The table lists roughly 41,000 clones, 70% to 85% of them singletons. The chain joins TRBV28 to TRBJ1-2; the D gene is possibly TRBD1 (6 bases). The sample here was blood, taken before dendritic cell vaccination. This receptor was obtained from a human donor with glioblastoma. The CDR3 spells CASSLGQLYGYTF. The CDR3, as DNA: TGTGCCAGCAGTTTAGGACAGCTCTATGGCTACACCTTC.